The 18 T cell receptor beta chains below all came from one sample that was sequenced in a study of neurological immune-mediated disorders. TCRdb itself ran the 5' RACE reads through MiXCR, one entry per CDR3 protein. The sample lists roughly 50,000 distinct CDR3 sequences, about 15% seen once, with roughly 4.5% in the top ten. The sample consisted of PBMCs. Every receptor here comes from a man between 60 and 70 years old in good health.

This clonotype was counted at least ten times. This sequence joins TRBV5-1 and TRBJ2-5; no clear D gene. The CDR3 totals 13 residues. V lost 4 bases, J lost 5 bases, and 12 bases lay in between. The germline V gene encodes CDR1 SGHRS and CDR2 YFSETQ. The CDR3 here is CASSSSSWETQYF. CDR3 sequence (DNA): TGCGCCAGCAGCAGCTCCTCATGGGAGACCCAGTACTTC.

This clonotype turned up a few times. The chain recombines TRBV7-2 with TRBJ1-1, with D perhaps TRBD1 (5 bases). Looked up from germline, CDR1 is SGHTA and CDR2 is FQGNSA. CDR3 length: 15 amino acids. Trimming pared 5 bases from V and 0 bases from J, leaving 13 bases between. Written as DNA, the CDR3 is TGTGCCAGCAGCGGGCAGGGAATTTTGAACACTGAAGCTTTCTTT. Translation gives CASSGQGILNTEAFF.

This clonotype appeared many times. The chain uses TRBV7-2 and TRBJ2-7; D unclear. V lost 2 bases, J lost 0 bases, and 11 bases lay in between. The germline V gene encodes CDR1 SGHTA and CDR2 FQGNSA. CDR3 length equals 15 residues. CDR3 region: CASSLQAAGSYEQYF. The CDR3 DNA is TGTGCCAGCAGCTTACAGGCGGCAGGCTCCTACGAGCAGTACTTC.

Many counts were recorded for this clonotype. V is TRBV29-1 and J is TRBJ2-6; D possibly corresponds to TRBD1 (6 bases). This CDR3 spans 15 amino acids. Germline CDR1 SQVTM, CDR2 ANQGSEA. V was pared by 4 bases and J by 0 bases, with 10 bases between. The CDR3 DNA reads TGCAGCGTTGGGGACAAATTCTCTGGGGCCAACGTCCTGACTTTC. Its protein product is CSVGDKFSGANVLTF. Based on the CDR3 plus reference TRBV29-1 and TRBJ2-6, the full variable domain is SAVISQKPSRDICQRGTSLTIQCQVDSQVTMMFWYRQQPGQSLTLIATANQGSEATYESGFVIDKFPISRPNLTFSTLTVSNMSPEDSSIYLCSVGDKFSGANVLTFGAGSRLTVL.

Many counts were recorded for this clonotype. This CDR3 is CASSPVAGGPRSYNEQFF. In DNA form, the CDR3 reads TGTGCCAGCAGCCCCGTGGCGGGAGGGCCTCGGTCCTACAATGAGCAGTTCTTC. V is TRBV12-3 or TRBV12-4 and J is TRBJ2-1; 9 nucleotides agree with TRBD2. The CDR3 has 18 residues. The V and J ends lost 6 bases and 1 base, in that order; junction bases with no gene match: 13.

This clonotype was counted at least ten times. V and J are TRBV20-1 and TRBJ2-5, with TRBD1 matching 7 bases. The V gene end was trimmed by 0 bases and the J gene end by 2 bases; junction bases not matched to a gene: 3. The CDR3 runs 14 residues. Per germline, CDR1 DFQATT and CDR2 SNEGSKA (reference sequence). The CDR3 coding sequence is TGCAGTGCTAGAGAAGGGACAGTACAAGAGACCCAGTACTTC. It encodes CSAREGTVQETQYF.

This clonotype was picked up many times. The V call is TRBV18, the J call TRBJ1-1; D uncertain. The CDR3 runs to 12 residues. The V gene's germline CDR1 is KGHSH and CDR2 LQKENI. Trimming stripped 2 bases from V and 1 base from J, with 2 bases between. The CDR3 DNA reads TGTGCCAGCTCACCATCGAACACTGAAGCTTTCTTT. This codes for CASSPSNTEAFF. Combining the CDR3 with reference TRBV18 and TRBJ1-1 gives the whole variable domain NAGVMQNPRHLVRRRGQEARLRCSPMKGHSHVYWYRQLPEEGLKFMVYLQKENIIDESGMPKERFSAEFPKEGPSILRIQQVVRGDSAAYFCASSPSNTEAFFGQGTRLTVV.

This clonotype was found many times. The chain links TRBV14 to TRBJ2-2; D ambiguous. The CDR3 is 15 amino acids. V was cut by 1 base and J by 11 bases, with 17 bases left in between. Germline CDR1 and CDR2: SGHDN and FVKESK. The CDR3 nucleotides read TGTGCCAGCAGCCAAGTTCGTTTGAGAGGAACCGAGCTGTTTTTT. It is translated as CASSQVRLRGTELFF.

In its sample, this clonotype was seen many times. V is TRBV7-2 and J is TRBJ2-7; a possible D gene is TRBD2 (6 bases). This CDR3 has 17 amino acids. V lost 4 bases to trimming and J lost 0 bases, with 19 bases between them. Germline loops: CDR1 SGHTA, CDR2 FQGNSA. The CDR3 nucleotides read TGTGCCAGCAGCTACCTCCTCAGCGGAGGGGACTCCTACGAGCAGTACTTC. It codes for CASSYLLSGGDSYEQYF.

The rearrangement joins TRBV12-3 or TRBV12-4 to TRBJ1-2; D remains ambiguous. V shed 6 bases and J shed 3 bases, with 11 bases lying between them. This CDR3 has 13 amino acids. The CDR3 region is CASSPTKDYGYTF. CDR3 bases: TGTGCCAGCAGCCCGACCAAGGACTATGGCTACACCTTC.

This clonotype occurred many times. The CDR3 DNA sequence: TGCGCCAGCAGCTCGACAGGGGGAACGGAGACCCAGTACTTC. Residues: CASSSTGGTETQYF. J is TRBJ2-5 and V is TRBV5-1; 9 bases match TRBD1. J gave up 5 bases and V 3 bases, and 5 bases lay outside the gene matches. CDR3 length equals 14 residues. The germline gives CDR1 SGHRS, CDR2 YFSETQ.

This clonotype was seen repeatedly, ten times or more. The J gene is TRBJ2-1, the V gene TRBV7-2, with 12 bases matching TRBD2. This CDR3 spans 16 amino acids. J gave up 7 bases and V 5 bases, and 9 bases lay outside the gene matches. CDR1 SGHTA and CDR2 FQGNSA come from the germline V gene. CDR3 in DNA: TGTGCCAGCAGCGCCCGACTAGCGGGAGTGGAGAATGAGCAGTTCTTC. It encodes CASSARLAGVENEQFF.

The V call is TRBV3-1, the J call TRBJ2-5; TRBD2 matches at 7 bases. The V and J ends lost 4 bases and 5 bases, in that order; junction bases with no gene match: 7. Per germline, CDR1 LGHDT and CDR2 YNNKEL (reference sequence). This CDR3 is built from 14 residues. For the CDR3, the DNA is TGTGCCAGCAGCCGGGGAGGGAGACTGGAGACCCAGTACTTC. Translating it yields CASSRGGRLETQYF.

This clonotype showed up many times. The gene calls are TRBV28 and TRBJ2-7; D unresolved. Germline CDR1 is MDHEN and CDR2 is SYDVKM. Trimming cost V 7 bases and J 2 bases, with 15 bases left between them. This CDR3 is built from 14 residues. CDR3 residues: CASTTPGGTYEQYF. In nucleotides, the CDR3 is TGTGCCAGCACCACCCCGGGCGGAACCTACGAGCAGTACTTC. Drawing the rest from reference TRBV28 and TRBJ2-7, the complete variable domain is DVKVTQSSRYLVKRTGEKVFLECVQDMDHENMFWYRQDPGLGLRLIYFSYDVKMKEKGDIPEGYSVSREKKERFSLILESASTNQTSMYLCASTTPGGTYEQYFGPGTRLTVT.

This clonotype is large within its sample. CDR3 DNA sequence: TGTGCCAGCAGTTTAAGGGGGAGGACTAGGAGCGGCAATGAGCAGTTCTTC. It codes for CASSLRGRTRSGNEQFF. The chain links TRBV28 to TRBJ2-1; weak D call: TRBD2 (7 bases). V lost 2 bases and J 6 bases, leaving 20 bases between the germline ends. Germline V lookup: CDR1 MDHEN, CDR2 SYDVKM. CDR3 length equals 17 residues.

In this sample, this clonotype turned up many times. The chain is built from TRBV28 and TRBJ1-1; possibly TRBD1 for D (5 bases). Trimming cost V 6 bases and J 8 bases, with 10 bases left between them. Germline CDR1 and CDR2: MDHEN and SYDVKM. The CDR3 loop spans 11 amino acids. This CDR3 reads CASSWGREAFF. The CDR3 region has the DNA TGTGCCAGCAGCTGGGGCCGGGAAGCTTTCTTT.

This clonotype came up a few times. CDR3: CASSFSQGVLGYTF. The CDR3 DNA reads as TGTGCCAGCAGTTTCTCACAGGGGGTATTGGGCTACACCTTC. The chain employs TRBV28 and TRBJ1-2, with 8 bases lining up with TRBD1. The CDR3 is 14 amino acids. V lost 3 bases, J lost 8 bases, and 8 bases stayed unmatched. Per germline, CDR1 MDHEN and CDR2 SYDVKM.

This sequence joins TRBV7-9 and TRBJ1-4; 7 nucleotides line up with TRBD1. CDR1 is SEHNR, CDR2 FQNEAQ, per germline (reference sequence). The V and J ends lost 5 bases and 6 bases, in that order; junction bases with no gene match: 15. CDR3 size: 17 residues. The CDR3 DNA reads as TGTGCCAGCAGCCCCCAGGGGGGGGCTGGTATAGATGAAAAACTGTTTTTT. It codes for CASSPQGGAGIDEKLFF. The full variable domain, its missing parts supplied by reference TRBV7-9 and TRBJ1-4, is DTGVSQNPRHKITKRGQNVTFRCDPISEHNRLYWYRQTLGQGPEFLTYFQNEAQLEKSRLLSDRFSAERPKGSFSTLEIQRTEQGDSAMYLCASSPQGGAGIDEKLFFGSGTQLSVL.